Below are 3 T cell receptor beta chains sequenced from a single sample in a study of blood T cell repertoires in COVID-19. Libraries were prepared by immunoSEQ multiplex PCR; TCRdb keeps only in-frame clonotypes and omits some of them. The sample shows 150,000 to 250,000 clones, about 93% of them seen only once. Sequences were obtained from peripheral blood. The receptor set was obtained from a man aged 30 to 45 with COVID-19, enrolled during active disease.

This rearrangement joins TRBV10-3 to TRBJ1-2, with D unresolved. Trimming took off 4 bases at V and 7 bases at J, with 19 bases between the two ends. The germline V gene has CDR1 ENHRY and CDR2 SYGVKD. The CDR3 totals 15 residues. The CDR3 DNA reads TGTGCCATCAGTGGGGAGGCGAACTCTATGTCTGGCTACACCTTC. Translated, it gives CAISGEANSMSGYTF.

J is TRBJ1-2 and V is TRBV2, with 9 bases identical to TRBD1. V trimming: 10 bases; J trimming: 4 bases; junction bases outside the gene matches: 4. Germline V gives CDR1 SNHLY, CDR2 FYNNEI. This CDR3 is built from 12 residues. In nucleotides, the CDR3 is TGTGCCATTTCACAGGGGGCCTATGGCTACACCTTC. It specifies CAISQGAYGYTF.

This clone was observed a single time. The chain recombines TRBV19 with TRBJ2-7; 8 nucleotides line up with TRBD1. The CDR3 is 14 amino acids. Losses at the gene ends were 4 bases for V and 2 bases for J; bases not matched to a gene: 4. From germline, CDR1 is LNHDA and CDR2 SQIVND (reference sequence). DNA of the CDR3: TGTGCCAGTAGTACGGTACAGGGGGCCTACGAGCAGTACTTC. Its translation: CASSTVQGAYEQYF.